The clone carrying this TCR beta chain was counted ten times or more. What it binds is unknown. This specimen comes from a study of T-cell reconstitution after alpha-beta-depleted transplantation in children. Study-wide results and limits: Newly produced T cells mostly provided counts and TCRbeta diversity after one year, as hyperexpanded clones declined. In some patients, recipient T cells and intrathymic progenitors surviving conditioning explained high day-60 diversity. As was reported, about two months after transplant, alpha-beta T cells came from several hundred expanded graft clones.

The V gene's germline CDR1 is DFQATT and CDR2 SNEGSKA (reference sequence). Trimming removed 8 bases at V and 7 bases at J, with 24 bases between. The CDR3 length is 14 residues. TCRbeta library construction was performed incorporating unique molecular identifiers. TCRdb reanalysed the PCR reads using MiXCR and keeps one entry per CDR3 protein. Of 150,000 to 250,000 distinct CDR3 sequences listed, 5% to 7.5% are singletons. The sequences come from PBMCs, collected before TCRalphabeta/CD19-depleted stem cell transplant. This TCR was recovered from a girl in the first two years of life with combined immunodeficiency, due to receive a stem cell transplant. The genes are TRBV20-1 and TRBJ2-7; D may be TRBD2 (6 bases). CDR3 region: CSYSLAGGPLEQYF. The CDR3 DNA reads TGCAGTTATTCCCTAGCCGGAGGGCCGCTGGAGCAGTACTTC.